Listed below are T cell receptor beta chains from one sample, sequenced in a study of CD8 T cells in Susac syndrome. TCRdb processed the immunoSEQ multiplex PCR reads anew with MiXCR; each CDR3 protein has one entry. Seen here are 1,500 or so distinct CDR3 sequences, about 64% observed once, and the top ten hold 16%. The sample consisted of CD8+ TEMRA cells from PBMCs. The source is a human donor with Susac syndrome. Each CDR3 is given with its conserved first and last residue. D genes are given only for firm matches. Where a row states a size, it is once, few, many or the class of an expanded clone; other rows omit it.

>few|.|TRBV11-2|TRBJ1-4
TGTGCCAGCTGCCCCCCCCTGGCAGGGGCTAATGAAAAACTTTTTTTT
CASCPPLAGANEKLFF
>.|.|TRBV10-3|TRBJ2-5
TGTGCCATCAGTGAGTCGATACCAGACCACCTGGAGTCCCAGTACTTC
CAISESIPDHLESQYF
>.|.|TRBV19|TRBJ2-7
TGTGCCAGTAGTATAATGGGACGATACGAGCAGTACTTC
CASSIMGRYEQYF
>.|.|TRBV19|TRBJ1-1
TGTGCCAGTAGGTTATTCTCGGGAGAGGGCGACAATGAAGCTTTCTTT
CASRLFSGEGDNEAFF
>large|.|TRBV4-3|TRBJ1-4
TGCGCCAGCAGCCAAGATCAGGCGTTTCGGGAAAAACTGTTTTTT
CASSQDQAFREKLFF
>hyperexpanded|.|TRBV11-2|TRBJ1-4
TGTGCCAGCAGCCCCCCCCAGGCAGGGGCTAATGAAAAACTGTTTTTT
CASSPPQAGANEKLFF
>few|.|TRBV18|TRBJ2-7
TGTGCCAGCTCACCCTCTCAGGGGATGTCCTACGAGCAGTACTTC
CASSPSQGMSYEQYF
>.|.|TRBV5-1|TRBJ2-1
TGCGCCAGCAATGAGCAGTTCTTC
CASNEQFF
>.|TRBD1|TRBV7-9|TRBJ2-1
TGTGCCAGCTCCGGGACAGGGATCTACAATGAGCAGTTCTTC
CASSGTGIYNEQFF
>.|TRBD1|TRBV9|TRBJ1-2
TGTACCAGCAGCGCACCCGGGACAGGGAGGCTTGGCGGCTACACCTTC
CTSSAPGTGRLGGYTF
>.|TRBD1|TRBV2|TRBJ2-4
TGTGCCAGCAGCCAGGGGGCGGACATTCAGTACTTC
CASSQGADIQYF
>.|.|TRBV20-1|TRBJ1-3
TGCATTGCTAGAGATCGTGGACTGGGAAACACCATATATTTT
CIARDRGLGNTIYF
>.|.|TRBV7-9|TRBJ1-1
TGTGCCAGCAGCATGGGGGCGTCCACTGAAGCTTTCTTT
CASSMGASTEAFF
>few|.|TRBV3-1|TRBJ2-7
TGTGCCAGCAGCCCTATCTTGGGGACCCCCTTCGAGCAGTACTTC
CASSPILGTPFEQYF
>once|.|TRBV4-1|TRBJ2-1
TGCGCCAGCAGCATAGGGACAACCTACAATGAGCAGTTCTTC
CASSIGTTYNEQFF
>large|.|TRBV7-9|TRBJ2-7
TGTGCCAGCAGCTTAGAGAGGGGGAGCTCCTACGAGCAGTACTTC
CASSLERGSSYEQYF
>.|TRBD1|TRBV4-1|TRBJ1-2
TGCGCCAGCAGCCAAGATCGGGGGACAGGGAGGCTTGGCGGCTACACCTTC
CASSQDRGTGRLGGYTF